This T cell receptor beta chain was identified during a study of human T cells and chemical hapten exposure. General observations from the study: No change in TCRs above 1 in 1000 frequency was produced by DPC sensitization.

This CDR3 has 14 amino acids. Germline V gene sequence: CDR1 MDHEN, CDR2 SYDVKM. V lost 3 bases, J lost 7 bases, and 13 bases lay in between. Described time point: healthy volunteer bleed at 2 weeks. The authors extracted total RNA from unfractionated whole blood. Details on this clonotype: What it recognizes is unknown.

Original data processing: The median was around 89,000 TCRs per sample, ranging about 20,000 to 690,600. TCRdb ran MiXCR on the RACE reads and lists one entry per CDR3 protein. TCRdb's processing, not the authors', yielded these V and J calls. The repertoire holds roughly 100,000 distinct CDR3 sequences, with over 8% as singletons. The sequenced sample was whole blood. This chain joins TRBV28 and TRBJ1-5; possibly TRBD1 for D (6 bases). This receptor was taken from a female donor in good health. Some clones in this sample may be carry-over from other donors' samples. The CDR3: CASSFGGAGQPQHF. In DNA, the CDR3 is TGTGCCAGCAGTTTCGGGGGGGCCGGCCAGCCCCAGCATTTT.